The 31 T cell receptor beta chains given below trace back to one sample, sequenced in a study of blood T cell repertoires in COVID-19 (dated by TCRdb to the early 2020s). Library preparation employed the immunoSEQ multiplex PCR assay. Drawn from immuneACCESS, this table holds only the in-frame rearrangements with V and J called that TCRdb kept. Clones are partly lost; checked studies trace under half to an unresolved V gene and leave the rest unexplained. The sample yields 170,000 or so clones; about 87% were counted once. In total, the top ten clones hold around 3% of the sample. The sequencing sample was made of peripheral blood. The source of these receptors is a man aged 35-49 years with active or convalescent COVID-19.

This clone was recorded only once. The chain is built from TRBV2 and TRBJ1-2; 7 bases line up with TRBD1. With 7 bases clipped from V and 4 bases from J, the junction kept 12 bases outside the gene matches. Germline loops: CDR1 SNHLY, CDR2 FYNNEI. The CDR3 consists of 15 residues. CDR3 sequence: CASKQARDSPYGYTF. CDR3 coding DNA: TGTGCCAGCAAACAAGCCCGGGACAGCCCCTATGGCTACACCTTC. The variable domain in full, with the rest retrieved from reference TRBV2 and TRBJ1-2, is EPEVTQTPSHQVTQMGQEVILRCVPISNHLYFYWYRQILGQKVEFLVSFYNNEISEKSEIFDDQFSVERPDGSNFTLKIRSTKLEDSAMYFCASKQARDSPYGYTFGSGTRLTVV.

The chain has TRBV5-1 and TRBJ1-5; D ambiguous. The V and J ends lost 1 base and 3 bases respectively, with 14 bases between them. CDR1 and CDR2 from the germline V gene are SGHRS and YFSETQ. The CDR3 has 16 amino acids. The CDR3 here is CASSLFPMGDNQPQHF. For the CDR3, the DNA is TGCGCCAGCAGCTTGTTTCCAATGGGAGACAATCAGCCCCAGCATTTT.

This rearrangement joins TRBV27 to TRBJ1-1, with 9 bases matching TRBD1. From germline, CDR1 is MNHEY and CDR2 SMNVEV (reference sequence). The CDR3 has 15 residues. J was trimmed by 4 bases and V by 3 bases; bases with no gene match: 6. For the CDR3, the DNA is TGTGCCAGCAGTTTGGGAGGACAGGGGTTCACTGAAGCTTTCTTT. Encoded protein: CASSLGGQGFTEAFF.

The J gene is TRBJ2-2, the V gene TRBV29-1; the D gene is possibly TRBD2 (7 bases). The length of the CDR3 is 14 residues. The germline gives CDR1 SQVTM, CDR2 ANQGSEA. The CDR3 bases are TGCCGCTCTCGGTGGGGGGGGGCGGCCGGGGAGCTGTTTTTT. The encoded protein is CRSRWGGAAGELFF.

The chain couples TRBV9 to TRBJ1-6; 7 bases agree with TRBD1. The CDR3 has 15 amino acids. Germline CDR1 reads SGDLS; CDR2 reads YYNGEE. Germline trimming cut 6 bases from V and 5 bases from J; bases unmatched to any gene: 8. CDR3 nucleotides: TGTGCCAGCAAAAGAGGGACAGCCGATAATTCACCCCTCCACTTT. It is translated as CASKRGTADNSPLHF. Looking up the rest from reference TRBV9 and TRBJ1-6 gives the full variable domain: DSGVTQTPKHLITATGQRVTLRCSPRSGDLSVYWYQQSLDQGLQFLIQYYNGEERAKGNILERFSAQQFPDLHSELNLSSLELGDSALYFCASKRGTADNSPLHFGNGTRLTVT.

This clone was detected once. V is TRBV6-5 and J is TRBJ2-7, with 7 positions matching TRBD2. This CDR3 has 14 amino acids. Germline values: CDR1 MNHEY, CDR2 SVGAGI. Losses at the gene ends were 8 bases for V and 0 bases for J; bases not matched to a gene: 7. Here the CDR3 DNA reads TGTGCCAGCCGACCACCGGGGGGCTCCTACGAGCAGTACTTC. Residues: CASRPPGGSYEQYF.

The chain has TRBV21-1 and TRBJ1-4. TRBV21-1 is an annotated pseudogene. This CDR3 has 15 amino acids. This CDR3 is CASSIGRRVDEKLFF. Written as DNA, the CDR3 is TGTGCCAGCAGCATTGGGAGGAGGGTTGATGAAAAACTGTTTTTT.

The gene calls are TRBV5-8 and TRBJ2-2; D gene unclear. The CDR3 consists of 15 residues. Germline V gene lookup returns CDR1 SGHTS and CDR2 YDEGEE. With 0 bases removed from V and 5 bases from J, the gap between germline ends came to 11 bases. This CDR3 reads CASSLGLGATGELFF. The CDR3 nucleotides are TGTGCCAGCAGCTTGGGATTGGGCGCGACCGGGGAGCTGTTTTTT.

V gene TRBV10-3 combines with J gene TRBJ1-1; D is perhaps TRBD1 (5 bases). The CDR3 spans 14 residues. Per germline, CDR1 ENHRY and CDR2 SYGVKD. V lost 5 bases and J 1 base, leaving 11 bases between the germline ends. CDR3 nucleotides: TGTGCCATCAGTCCTGACAGCCAGAACACTGAAGCTTTCTTT. Amino acid sequence: CAISPDSQNTEAFF.

The rearrangement joins TRBV24-1 to TRBJ1-5; D remains unclear. V was pared by 6 bases and J by 0 bases, with 8 bases between. CDR3 length: 14 residues. From germline, CDR1 is KGHDR and CDR2 SFDVKD. This CDR3 is CATSREGSNQPQHF. The CDR3 nucleotides read TGTGCCACCAGTCGGGAGGGTAGCAATCAGCCCCAGCATTTT.

The chain couples TRBV6-5 to TRBJ2-6; 7 bases are a match to TRBD2. CDR1 MNHEY and CDR2 SVGAGI come from the germline V gene. The CDR3 has 15 residues. After removal of 2 bases from V and 4 bases from J, the junction contained 2 bases not matched to a gene. The CDR3 loop reads CASSYGGVGANVLTF. DNA for the CDR3: TGTGCCAGCAGTTACGGGGGGGTCGGGGCCAACGTCCTGACTTTC.

V usage is TRBV12-3 or TRBV12-4 and J usage is TRBJ1-1; no clear D gene. V dropped 3 bases and J dropped 7 bases, with 12 bases sitting between them. The length of the CDR3 is 13 residues. The CDR3, as DNA: TGTGCCAGCAGTTTTTTGTTTCCAGTTGAAGCTTTCTTT. Its protein product is CASSFLFPVEAFF.

This clone showed up just a few times. The chain has TRBV4-3 and TRBJ2-7; 9 bases are a match to TRBD1. Germline CDR1 and CDR2: LGHNA and YSLEER. V trimming: 1 base; J trimming: 0 bases; junction bases outside the gene matches: 7. The CDR3 is 17 amino acids. The CDR3 sequence: CASSQGRGQGNSYEQYF. DNA for the CDR3: TGCGCCAGCAGCCAAGGTAGGGGACAGGGCAACTCCTACGAGCAGTACTTC.

This rearrangement joins TRBV4-2 to TRBJ1-5; D unclear. Looked up from germline, CDR1 is LGHNA and CDR2 is YNFKEQ. The CDR3 contains 16 residues. Trimming stripped 0 bases from V and 2 bases from J, with 11 bases between. The CDR3 spells CASSQEGGFGNQPQHF. CDR3 bases: TGTGCCAGCAGCCAAGAAGGCGGGTTTGGCAATCAGCCCCAGCATTTT.

V gene TRBV6-2 or TRBV6-3 combines with J gene TRBJ2-1; 15 nucleotides line up with TRBD2. CDR1 is MNHEY, CDR2 SVGEGT, per germline. The CDR3 consists of 20 residues. The ends lost 3 bases at V and 0 bases at J; junction bases unmatched: 9. CDR3 in amino acids: CASSYTGTSGGSRSYNEQFF. The CDR3 DNA reads as TGTGCCAGCAGTTATACCGGGACTAGCGGGGGGTCGCGCTCCTACAATGAGCAGTTCTTC.

The chain is built from TRBV11-3 and TRBJ2-7; D ambiguous. Germline-derived CDR1 and CDR2 are SGHNT and YENEEA. The CDR3 runs to 14 residues. Deletions cut 1 base from V and 3 bases from J, with 10 bases between. CDR3 DNA: TGTGCCAGCAGCTTAGGACTGGCTAACTACGAGCAGTACTTC. Its translation is CASSLGLANYEQYF.

V usage is TRBV5-5 and J usage is TRBJ2-5; D perhaps matches TRBD1 (6 bases). Germline assignment: CDR1 SGHKS and CDR2 YYEKEE (reference sequence). Trimming pared 2 bases from V and 3 bases from J, leaving 20 bases between. CDR3 length equals 17 residues. CDR3 coding DNA: TGTGCCAGCAGCTTCCGGGACACCGCCCTGAGGGAAGAGACCCAGTACTTC. Encoded protein: CASSFRDTALREETQYF.

This clone was recorded a few times. This chain joins TRBV6-6 and TRBJ2-7, with 8 bases matching TRBD2. The CDR3 has 13 residues. Germline V lookup: CDR1 MNHNY, CDR2 SVGAGI (reference sequence). V shed 7 bases and J 2 bases; nucleotides not matched to a gene: 4. The CDR3 sequence is CASTDGGAYEQYF. CDR3 in DNA: TGTGCCAGCACCGACGGGGGGGCCTACGAGCAGTACTTC.

The chain employs TRBV2 and TRBJ2-5; TRBD2 matches at 15 bases. The J segment lost 5 bases and the V segment lost 5 bases, leaving 12 bases of the junction unmatched. The germline CDR1 and CDR2 sequences are SNHLY and FYNNEI. The CDR3 loop spans 18 amino acids. This CDR3 reads CASSPSGLAGGPEETQYF. The CDR3 DNA follows: TGTGCCAGCAGTCCTTCAGGACTAGCGGGGGGGCCGGAGGAGACCCAGTACTTC. The variable domain in full, with the rest retrieved from reference TRBV2 and TRBJ2-5, is EPEVTQTPSHQVTQMGQEVILRCVPISNHLYFYWYRQILGQKVEFLVSFYNNEISEKSEIFDDQFSVERPDGSNFTLKIRSTKLEDSAMYFCASSPSGLAGGPEETQYFGPGTRLLVL.

This chain links TRBV2 with TRBJ2-2; D is ambiguous. Germline assignment: CDR1 SNHLY and CDR2 FYNNEI. The CDR3 spans 13 residues. V was trimmed by 4 bases and J by 6 bases, leaving 9 bases between them. The DNA for the CDR3 is TGTGCCAGCAGTGTTACTACGGCCGGGGAGCTGTTTTTT. Its protein product is CASSVTTAGELFF.

This chain uses TRBV23-1 with TRBJ2-7; 10 nucleotides agree with TRBD1. TRBV23-1 is classed as an ORF, of uncertain function. The CDR3 runs to 14 residues. Losses at the gene ends were 0 bases for V and 7 bases for J; bases not matched to a gene: 3. CDR3 DNA: TGCGCCAGCAGTCAATCGCGGGACAGGGGAGAGCAGTACTTC. This sequence encodes CASSQSRDRGEQYF.

The rearrangement links TRBV3-1 (or the pseudogene TRBV3-2) to TRBJ1-2; D is ambiguous. Germline CDR1 reads LGHDT; CDR2 reads YNNKEL (reference sequence). This CDR3 is 13 amino acids long. The V and J ends lost 1 base and 7 bases respectively, with 10 bases between them. The CDR3 coding sequence is TGTGCCAGCAGCCAAGGCAAGCGTGGTGGCTACACCTTC. Translated, it gives CASSQGKRGGYTF.

The rearrangement links TRBV3-1 (or the pseudogene TRBV3-2) to TRBJ2-2; 10 nucleotides align to TRBD2. Germline V gene lookup returns CDR1 LGHDT and CDR2 YNNKEL (reference sequence). The CDR3 sequence is 16 residues long. The trim removed 3 bases at V and 0 bases at J, leaving 1 base unmatched. The CDR3 reads CASSHSGGANTGELFF. DNA of the CDR3: TGTGCCAGCAGCCACAGCGGGGGGGCGAACACCGGGGAGCTGTTTTTT.

This clone was seen once. The genes are TRBV2 and TRBJ1-5; TRBD1 matches at 9 bases. There are 15 residues in the CDR3. Germline V gives CDR1 SNHLY, CDR2 FYNNEI. Trimming removed 1 base from V and 6 bases from J; junction bases left unmatched: 4. This CDR3 is CASSEGSGQGQPQHF. In DNA, the CDR3 is TGTGCCAGCAGTGAAGGGTCGGGACAGGGTCAGCCCCAGCATTTT. The full variable domain, in which reference TRBV2 and TRBJ1-5 provide the parts outside the CDR3, is EPEVTQTPSHQVTQMGQEVILRCVPISNHLYFYWYRQILGQKVEFLVSFYNNEISEKSEIFDDQFSVERPDGSNFTLKIRSTKLEDSAMYFCASSEGSGQGQPQHFGDGTRLSIL.

This chain joins TRBV3-1 (or the pseudogene TRBV3-2) and TRBJ1-5; D uncertain. The CDR3 contains 16 residues. Germline V gene data show CDR1 as LGHDT and CDR2 as YNNKEL (reference sequence). V was cut by 3 bases and J by 0 bases, with 12 bases left in between. CDR3 region: CASSQGVGYSNQPQHF. CDR3 bases: TGTGCCAGCAGCCAGGGTGTCGGGTATAGCAATCAGCCCCAGCATTTT.

J is TRBJ1-3 and V is TRBV3-1 (or the pseudogene TRBV3-2), with TRBD1 matching over 7 bases. Per germline, CDR1 LGHDT and CDR2 YNNKEL (reference sequence). This CDR3 region has 15 residues. Germline trimming cut 1 base from V and 0 bases from J; bases unmatched to any gene: 0. This CDR3 is CASSQGQGSGNTIYF. The CDR3 DNA sequence: TGTGCCAGCAGCCAAGGACAGGGCTCTGGAAACACCATATATTTT.

This chain uses TRBV28 with TRBJ2-1; the D gene is possibly TRBD1 (6 bases). This CDR3 spans 16 amino acids. Per the germline V gene, CDR1 is MDHEN and CDR2 is SYDVKM. With 8 bases removed from V and 1 base from J, the gap between germline ends came to 18 bases. The DNA for the CDR3 is TGTGCCAGCGGATCAATGGGGGCTTTATCCTACAATGAGCAGTTCTTC. Its translation: CASGSMGALSYNEQFF. The full variable domain, completed using reference TRBV28 and TRBJ2-1, is DVKVTQSSRYLVKRTGEKVFLECVQDMDHENMFWYRQDPGLGLRLIYFSYDVKMKEKGDIPEGYSVSREKKERFSLILESASTNQTSMYLCASGSMGALSYNEQFFGPGTRLTVL.

This clone was detected only once. J is TRBJ1-1 and V is TRBV3-1 (or the pseudogene TRBV3-2); no reliable D call. V lost 2 bases and J 1 base, leaving 5 bases between the germline ends. Germline V CDR1 and CDR2: LGHDT, YNNKEL (reference sequence). This CDR3 has 13 residues. The CDR3 is CASSQIENTEAFF. DNA for the CDR3: TGTGCCAGCAGCCAAATAGAGAACACTGAAGCTTTCTTT.

The genes are TRBV2 and TRBJ1-4; D not certain. This CDR3 is 15 amino acids long. Trimming shortened V by 2 bases and J by 7 bases, and 14 bases separated the two germline ends. CDR1 is SNHLY and CDR2 is FYNNEI in the germline V gene. The CDR3 spells CASSETQSWSEKLFF. CDR3 bases: TGTGCCAGCAGTGAAACCCAATCTTGGAGTGAAAAACTGTTTTTT.

This sequence joins TRBV9 and TRBJ2-1; 8 bases align to TRBD2. The CDR3 covers 16 residues. The V segment lost 6 bases and the J segment 5 bases; nucleotides outside the gene matches: 13. The germline gives CDR1 SGDLS, CDR2 YYNGEE. The chain's CDR3 is CASNSPGGGRNNEQFF. DNA of the CDR3: TGTGCCAGCAACTCTCCGGGCGGGGGGAGGAACAATGAGCAGTTCTTC.

The chain recombines TRBV27 with TRBJ2-1; D gene uncertain. Trimming removed 3 bases from V and 2 bases from J, with 8 bases in between. Germline V gene data show CDR1 as MNHEY and CDR2 as SMNVEV (reference sequence). This CDR3 has 14 amino acids. CDR3 coding DNA: TGTGCCAGCAGTTTGTCCCGTACCTACAATGAGCAGTTCTTC. It translates to CASSLSRTYNEQFF.